This T cell receptor (beta chain) was sequenced during a study of blood T cell repertoires in COVID-19. Study summary: The samples span acute and convalescent COVID-19 from the United States, Italy and Spain.

Produced via immunoSEQ multiplex PCR; TCRdb's table is partial and in-frame only. In the table there are roughly 84,000 clones, more than 80% of which are singletons. The clonotype comes from an elderly woman with acute or convalescent COVID-19. The material sequenced was peripheral blood.

DNA for the CDR3: TGTGCCAGCAGCTACAGGGCCCTGGGGACTGAAGCTTTCTTT. It codes for CASSYRALGTEAFF. This chain connects TRBV11-1 to TRBJ1-1; D possibly corresponds to TRBD1 (6 bases). The length of the CDR3 is 14 residues. Deletions cut 4 bases from V and 5 bases from J, with 14 bases between. The germline V gene encodes CDR1 SGHAT and CDR2 FQDESV (reference sequence).